This TCR beta chain was sequenced for a study of T cell responses to AZD1222 COVID-19 vaccine. Assay: immunoSEQ multiplex PCR; the TCRdb copy retains only in-frame clones and omits some. The sample yields around 130,000 clones, roughly 90% seen once. Germline V gives CDR1 MDHEN, CDR2 SYDVKM. V gave up 5 bases and J gave up 3 bases; unmatched junction bases: 14. The CDR3 length is 18 residues. The chain has TRBV28 and TRBJ1-5, with 9 bases matching TRBD1. The source material was peripheral blood, sampled 28 days after the second dose of the MenACWY control vaccine. The clonotype comes from an adult who received the MenACWY meningococcal vaccine as a control. This CDR3 reads CASSTPVQQGAFNQPQHF. The CDR3, as DNA: TGTGCCAGCAGTACTCCCGTCCAACAGGGGGCGTTCAATCAGCCCCAGCATTTT.